This TCR beta chain was sequenced during a study of blood T cell repertoires in COVID-19. On the study more broadly: The analysed material was cDNA or gDNA that came from T cells, B-cell-depleted T cells, or PBMCs.

TCRdb keeps only in-frame clones here, not all; method: immunoSEQ multiplex PCR. The sample holds 330,000 or so clones; 80% to 90% are singletons and the top ten take 9.5% to 10%. A Seattle source enrolled patients during active infection and followed them longitudinally. V shed 7 bases and J shed 4 bases, with 16 bases lying between them. Germline-derived CDR1 and CDR2 are SQVTM and ANQGSEA. The CDR3 covers 13 residues. This chain links TRBV29-1 with TRBJ1-1, with D tentatively TRBD1 (5 bases). The sequencing sample was made of peripheral blood. The receptor was derived from a man aged 25 to 40 with COVID-19, enrolled during active disease. The CDR3 reads CSGGRGKGTEAFF. The DNA for the CDR3 is TGCAGCGGGGGACGGGGGAAGGGCACTGAAGCTTTCTTT.